The next 3 T cell receptor beta chains were all read from a single sample in a study of shared clonotypes between healthy human individuals. Using immunoSEQ multiplex PCR, the repertoire was profiled, and TCRdb retains in-frame clones only, with some absent. The sample records more than 850,000 clones, about 84% being singletons. The sequenced sample consisted of memory CD4+ T cells from PBMCs. Subset indicated: CD45RA-negative fraction. These receptors were collected from a man aged 18 to 29 in good health. Some clones in this sample may be carry-over from other donors' samples.

The J gene is TRBJ2-5, the V gene TRBV5-1; D uncertain. Trimming left V 4 bases short and J 5 bases short, with 18 bases between. Germline assignment: CDR1 SGHRS and CDR2 YFSETQ. CDR3 length: 15 residues. DNA for the CDR3: TGCGCCAGCAGCCCAAGTAAGTCGTTCGGCGAGACCCAGTACTTC. The encoded protein is CASSPSKSFGETQYF.

V and J are TRBV27 and TRBJ2-3, with 7 bases aligning to TRBD1. J gave up 1 base and V 5 bases, and 9 bases lay outside the gene matches. The CDR3 consists of 16 residues. Germline values: CDR1 MNHEY, CDR2 SMNVEV (reference sequence). The CDR3 DNA reads as TGTGCCAGCAGTCCCCAACAGGGGAGAGGCACAGATACGCAGTATTTT. Translating gives CASSPQQGRGTDTQYF.

The chain joins TRBV15 to TRBJ2-7; the match to TRBD1 covers 8 bases. The CDR3 totals 14 residues. Trimming removed 2 bases from V and 3 bases from J; junction bases left unmatched: 3. From germline, CDR1 is LNHNV and CDR2 YYDKDF (reference sequence). For the CDR3, the DNA is TGTGCCACCAGCAGAAGGACAGGGATCTACGAGCAGTACTTC. Protein: CATSRRTGIYEQYF.